This T cell receptor (beta chain) is drawn from a study of Ad26.COV2.S vaccination and SARS-CoV-2 variants. Study-wide points: The placebo group had lower spike-specific TCR breadth than the vaccine recipients did. Analyses of TCR breadth and depth may have underestimated total T cell responses. Whether participants received vaccine or placebo, their non-spike TCR breadth was similar.

Sequenced by immunoSEQ multiplex PCR; TCRdb stores in-frame clones only, minus some. The sample has roughly 420,000 clones; roughly 89% are singletons. The CDR3 covers 13 residues. V was trimmed by 5 bases and J by 7 bases, leaving 14 bases between them. Germline loops: CDR1 LGHDT, CDR2 YNNKEL (reference sequence). Treatment indicated: some 19 received Ad26.COV2.S at low or high dose, single or two shots; a few received placebo; per-sample allocation not given. All samples were drawn on day 63, counting from the first vaccine or placebo injection. An adult aged 18-55 years in Boston served as the donor. A word on this clone: Its target is not known.

The clonotype comes from a person aged 18-60 years who received the Ad26.COV2.S COVID-19 vaccine or a placebo. The chain employs TRBV3-1 (or the pseudogene TRBV3-2) and TRBJ1-2; D may be TRBD1 (6 bases). The sample in question was peripheral blood, obtained in a trial of Ad26.COV2.S vaccine versus placebo. CDR3 nucleotide sequence: TGTGCCAGCAGCTACACAGGGAGGGGTGGCTACACCTTC. It yields the protein CASSYTGRGGYTF.